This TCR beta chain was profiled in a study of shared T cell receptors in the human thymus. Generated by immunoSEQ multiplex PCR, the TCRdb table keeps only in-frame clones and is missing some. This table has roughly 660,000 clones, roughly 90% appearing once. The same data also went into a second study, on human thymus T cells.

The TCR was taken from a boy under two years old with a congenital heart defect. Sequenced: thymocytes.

The CDR3 spells CASSQAVSSGAEQFF. The DNA of the CDR3 is TGCGCCAGCAGCCAAGCTGTCTCTAGCGGAGCTGAGCAGTTCTTC. This chain uses TRBV4-3 with TRBJ2-1; TRBD2 aligns across 7 bases. Germline V gene lookup returns CDR1 LGHNA and CDR2 YSLEER. This CDR3 region has 15 residues. J was trimmed by 9 bases and V by 1 base; bases with no gene match: 9.